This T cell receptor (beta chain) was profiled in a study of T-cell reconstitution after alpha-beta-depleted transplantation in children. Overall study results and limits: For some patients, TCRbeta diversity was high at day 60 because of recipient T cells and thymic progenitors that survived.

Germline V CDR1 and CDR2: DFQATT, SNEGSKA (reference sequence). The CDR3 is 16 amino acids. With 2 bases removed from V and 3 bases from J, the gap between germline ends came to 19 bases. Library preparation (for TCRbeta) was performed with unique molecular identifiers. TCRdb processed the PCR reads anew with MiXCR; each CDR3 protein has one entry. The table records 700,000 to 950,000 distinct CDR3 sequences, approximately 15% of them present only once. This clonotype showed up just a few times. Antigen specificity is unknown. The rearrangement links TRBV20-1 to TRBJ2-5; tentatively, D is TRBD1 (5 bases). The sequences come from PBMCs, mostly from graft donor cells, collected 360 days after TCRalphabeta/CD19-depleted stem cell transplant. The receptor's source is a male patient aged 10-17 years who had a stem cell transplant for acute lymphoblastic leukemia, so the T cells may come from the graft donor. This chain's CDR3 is CSARRFGFRVKETQYF. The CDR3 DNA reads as TGCAGTGCTAGAAGGTTTGGTTTCAGGGTAAAAGAGACCCAGTACTTC.